The 15 T cell receptor beta chains listed next were all sequenced from one sample in a study of blood T cell repertoires in COVID-19. Here immunoSEQ multiplex PCR was the method, and the copy in TCRdb shows in-frame clones only, minus some. The table includes 250,000 to 300,000 clones, approximately 80% detected once. The source material was peripheral blood. These receptors were obtained from a man aged 55 to 69 with acute or convalescent COVID-19.

The rearrangement uses TRBV2 and TRBJ2-1; TRBD2 might be the D (6 bases). Germline V gene sequence: CDR1 SNHLY, CDR2 FYNNEI. Trimming took off 2 bases at V and 5 bases at J, with 10 bases between the two ends. CDR3 length: 14 residues. The CDR3 loop reads CASSESSGHNEQFF. CDR3 DNA sequence: TGTGCCAGCAGTGAAAGTAGCGGTCACAATGAGCAGTTCTTC.

V and J are TRBV4-1 and TRBJ2-3; 7 nucleotides match TRBD2. The germline V gene has CDR1 MGHRA and CDR2 YSYEKL. J was trimmed by 1 base and V by 7 bases; bases with no gene match: 8. The CDR3 runs 15 residues. In nucleotides, the CDR3 is TGCGCCAGCACACCGGGGGGACTACGCACAGATACGCAGTATTTT. Residues: CASTPGGLRTDTQYF.

The J gene is TRBJ1-1, the V gene TRBV28, with a tentative D call TRBD1 (5 bases). Germline CDR1 and CDR2: MDHEN and SYDVKM. CDR3 length: 15 amino acids. Trimming shortened V by 2 bases and J by 3 bases, and 13 bases separated the two germline ends. CDR3 amino acids: CASSLAGLRYTEAFF. As DNA, the CDR3 is TGTGCCAGCAGTTTAGCGGGACTGCGGTACACTGAAGCTTTCTTT.

The chain joins TRBV10-1 to TRBJ2-7; the match to TRBD2 covers 7 bases. This CDR3 has 15 amino acids. J was trimmed by 3 bases and V by 7 bases; bases with no gene match: 12. The V gene's germline CDR1 is WNHNN and CDR2 SYGVQD (reference sequence). Here the CDR3 reads CASNLKGRDFYEQYF. CDR3 bases: TGCGCCAGCAACCTTAAAGGGAGGGACTTCTACGAGCAGTACTTC.

The chain recombines TRBV7-3 with TRBJ2-3; 8 positions agree with TRBD2. The germline V gene has CDR1 SGHTA and CDR2 FQGTGA. With V trimmed by 1 base and J by 2 bases, 5 bases remained unmatched. This CDR3 is 16 amino acids long. The CDR3 spells CASSLMGSGNTDTQYF. The CDR3 DNA follows: TGTGCCAGCAGCTTAATGGGTAGCGGGAACACAGATACGCAGTATTTT.

V gene TRBV21-1 combines with J gene TRBJ1-6. TRBV21-1 is given as a pseudogene. CDR3 length: 16 residues. The CDR3 nucleotides are TGTGCCAGCAGCAGAAAGCCAGACTCCCGGAATTCACCCCTCCACTTT. Amino acid sequence: CASSRKPDSRNSPLHF.

This chain uses TRBV4-3 with TRBJ1-2; maybe TRBD1 (5 bases). Trimming cost V 0 bases and J 0 bases, with 11 bases left between them. The CDR3 is 16 residues long. Germline V lookup: CDR1 LGHNA, CDR2 YSLEER. The CDR3 DNA reads as TGCGCCAGCAGCCAAGATTTTACGGGGGCTAACTATGGCTACACCTTC. Amino acids: CASSQDFTGANYGYTF.

V gene TRBV5-1 combines with J gene TRBJ1-4; 7 bases align to TRBD1. CDR1 and CDR2 from the germline V gene are SGHRS and YFSETQ. The V and J ends lost 4 bases and 4 bases, in that order; junction bases with no gene match: 7. This CDR3 is built from 15 residues. CDR3 bases: TGCGCCAGCAGCCTTGGGACAGCGGATAATGAAAAACTGTTTTTT. It is translated as CASSLGTADNEKLFF.

The chain recombines TRBV20-1 with TRBJ2-3, with D maybe TRBD2 (6 bases). Trimming removed 3 bases at V and 1 base at J, with 14 bases between. CDR1 is DFQATT, CDR2 SNEGSKA, per germline (reference sequence). The CDR3 extends over 15 amino acids. The CDR3 DNA reads as TGCAGTGCTAGTGGGGCCACGGGGGGCACAGATACGCAGTATTTT. Amino acid sequence: CSASGATGGTDTQYF.

The chain combines TRBV3-1 (or the pseudogene TRBV3-2) with TRBJ1-2; a weak D match, TRBD1 (5 bases). CDR1 LGHDT and CDR2 YNNKEL come from the germline V gene (reference sequence). The V and J ends lost 1 base and 8 bases respectively, with 20 bases between them. This CDR3 has 16 residues. This CDR3 is CASSQGGAGGRYGYTF. As DNA, the CDR3 is TGTGCCAGCAGCCAAGGCGGGGCAGGCGGACGATACGGCTACACCTTC.

The V call is TRBV7-6, the J call TRBJ2-5, with D perhaps matching TRBD2 (6 bases). This CDR3 comprises 15 residues. Germline V CDR1 and CDR2: SGHVS, FNYEAQ. Trimming left V 5 bases short and J 7 bases short, with 20 bases between. The CDR3 DNA is TGTGCCAGCAGCCCCGGGGACTTAGGCGCGGGGACCCAGTACTTC. It codes for CASSPGDLGAGTQYF.

This sequence joins TRBV7-8 and TRBJ1-6; D is possibly TRBD1 (5 bases). Trimming took 5 bases from V and 7 from J, leaving 15 bases between them. This CDR3 spans 15 amino acids. In germline, CDR1 is SGHVS, CDR2 FQNEAQ. This CDR3 is CASSRTRGQNSPLHF. The CDR3 nucleotides are TGTGCCAGCAGCCGCACAAGAGGACAAAATTCACCCCTCCACTTT.

This chain's CDR3 is CASSNTGTGRNGYTF. The CDR3 nucleotides read TGTGCCAGCAGTAACACCGGGACAGGGAGGAATGGCTACACCTTC. This chain connects TRBV6-5 to TRBJ1-2, with 9 bases fitting TRBD1. CDR3 length: 15 amino acids. Germline CDR1 reads MNHEY; CDR2 reads SVGAGI. The junction had 10 bases not matched to a gene; V was cut back by 5 bases and J by 6 bases.

The rearrangement joins TRBV6-1 to TRBJ2-1; 11 positions match TRBD1. CDR3 size: 13 residues. Germline CDR1 reads MNHNS; CDR2 reads SASEGT. Unmatched junction bases numbered 2, after V lost 6 bases and J lost 7 bases. CDR3 DNA: TGTGCCAGCAGGGGACAGGGGGGAAATGAGCAGTTCTTC. Translation: CASRGQGGNEQFF.

The chain combines TRBV3-1 (or the pseudogene TRBV3-2) with TRBJ2-3; D uncertain. Trimming took off 2 bases at V and 6 bases at J, with 6 bases between the two ends. This CDR3 comprises 12 residues. Germline assignment: CDR1 LGHDT and CDR2 YNNKEL (reference sequence). The DNA for the CDR3 is TGTGCCAGCAGCCAACTACAGGATACGCAGTATTTT. Amino acid sequence: CASSQLQDTQYF.